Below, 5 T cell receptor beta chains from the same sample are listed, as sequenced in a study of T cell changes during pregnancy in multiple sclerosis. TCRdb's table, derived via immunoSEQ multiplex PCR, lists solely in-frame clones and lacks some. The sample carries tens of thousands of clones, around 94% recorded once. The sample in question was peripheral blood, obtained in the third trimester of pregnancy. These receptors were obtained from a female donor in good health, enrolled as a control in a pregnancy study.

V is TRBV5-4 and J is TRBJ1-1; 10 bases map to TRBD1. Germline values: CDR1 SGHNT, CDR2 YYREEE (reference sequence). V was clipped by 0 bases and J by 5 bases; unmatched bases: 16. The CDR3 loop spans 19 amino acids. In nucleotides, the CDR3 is TGTGCCAGCAGCTTGGGACAGGGGGCGCCTAACAGCAGGACTACTGAAGCTTTCTTT. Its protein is CASSLGQGAPNSRTTEAFF.

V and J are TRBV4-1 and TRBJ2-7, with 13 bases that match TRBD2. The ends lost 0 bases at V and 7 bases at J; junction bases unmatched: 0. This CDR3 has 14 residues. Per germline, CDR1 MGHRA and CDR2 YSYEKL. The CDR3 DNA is TGCGCCAGCAGCCAAGAGGGACTAGCGGGGGAGCAGTACTTC. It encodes CASSQEGLAGEQYF.

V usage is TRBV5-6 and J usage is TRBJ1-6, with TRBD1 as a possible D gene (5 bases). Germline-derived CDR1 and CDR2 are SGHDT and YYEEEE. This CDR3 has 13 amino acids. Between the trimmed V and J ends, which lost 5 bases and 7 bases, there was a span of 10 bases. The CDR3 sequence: CASSQGANSPLHF. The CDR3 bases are TGTGCCAGCAGTCAGGGTGCCAATTCACCCCTCCACTTT.

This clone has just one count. The CDR3 DNA follows: TGTGCCAGCAGTTTTGCGGGTTCGGGTAACACTGAAGCTTTCTTT. Its protein product is CASSFAGSGNTEAFF. This chain uses TRBV28 with TRBJ1-1; no definite D call. The V and J ends lost 3 bases and 2 bases respectively, with 13 bases between them. The length of the CDR3 is 15 residues. Germline CDR1 is MDHEN and CDR2 is SYDVKM.

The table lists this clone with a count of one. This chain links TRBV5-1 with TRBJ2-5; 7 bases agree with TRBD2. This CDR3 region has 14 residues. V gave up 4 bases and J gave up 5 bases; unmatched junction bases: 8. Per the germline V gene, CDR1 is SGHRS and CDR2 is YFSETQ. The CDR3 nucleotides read TGCGCCAGCAGCGCCTCACTGGGAGGGGAGACCCAGTACTTC. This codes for CASSASLGGETQYF.